These T cell receptor beta chains were read from a single sample in a study of T cells after yellow fever vaccination. TCRdb independently ran MiXCR on the 5' RACE reads; one entry per CDR3 protein. The table has fewer than 450,000 distinct CDR3 sequences, 3.5% to 4.5% seen once. The sample in question was PBMCs, obtained 5 days after the yellow fever booster vaccination. The source is a man between 18 and 29 years old who received the YFV17D yellow fever vaccine. CDR3s include the opening cysteine and the closing phenylalanine or tryptophan. Each record gives: J gene, clone size, D gene, V gene, CDR3 protein, CDR3 DNA. A D gene is named only where the DNA matches it firmly. Clone size is not always given. Where it is, it says once, few, many or a class for expanded clones.

J: TRBJ2-3
size: many
D: NA
V: TRBV6-5
CDR3: CASVGALTDTQYF
DNA: TGTGCCAGTGTGGGGGCCCTCACAGATACGCAGTATTTT

J: TRBJ2-1
size: few
D: NA
V: TRBV6-2/TRBV6-3
CDR3: CASSRTGLSYNEQFF
DNA: TGTGCCAGCAGTCGTACAGGGCTATCCTACAATGAGCAGTTCTTC

J: TRBJ2-7
size: few
D: TRBD1
V: TRBV14
CDR3: CASRRTGRSYEQYF
DNA: TGTGCCAGCAGGCGGACAGGAAGGTCCTACGAGCAGTACTTC

J: TRBJ2-1
size: many
D: TRBD2
V: TRBV20-1
CDR3: CSASPTQRGSYNEQFF
DNA: TGCAGTGCTAGCCCGACTCAGCGGGGTTCCTACAATGAGCAGTTCTTC

J: TRBJ2-2
size: few
D: TRBD1
V: TRBV15
CDR3: CAASDRGIFGNTGELFF
DNA: TGTGCCGCGTCAGACAGGGGGATATTCGGGAACACCGGGGAGCTGTTTTTT

J: TRBJ1-6
size: few
D: NA
V: TRBV10-3
CDR3: CAIRDSSSPLHF
DNA: TGTGCCATCAGGGATAGTAGTTCACCCCTCCACTTT

J: TRBJ2-2
size: few
D: NA
V: TRBV12-3/TRBV12-4
CDR3: CASRSPTRGAGELFF
DNA: TGTGCCAGCAGATCCCCGACACGGGGAGCCGGGGAGCTGTTTTTT

J: TRBJ2-2
size: many
D: NA
V: TRBV4-3
CDR3: CASSQDYRWGSNTGELFF
DNA: TGCGCCAGCAGCCAAGATTATCGTTGGGGATCGAACACCGGGGAGCTGTTTTTT

J: TRBJ2-3
size: NA
D: NA
V: TRBV6-6
CDR3: CASRHSPGSSTDTQYF
DNA: TGTGCCAGCAGACACTCACCGGGCAGCTCCACAGATACGCAGTATTTT

J: TRBJ1-1
size: many
D: TRBD1
V: TRBV6-2/TRBV6-3
CDR3: CASSYSSFGQGKFEAFF
DNA: TGTGCCAGCAGTTACTCGTCTTTCGGACAGGGGAAATTTGAAGCTTTCTTT